The next 19 T cell receptor beta chains were all read from a single sample in a study of blood T cell repertoires in COVID-19. Sequencing was performed with immunoSEQ multiplex PCR; in TCRdb, only in-frame clones are kept and a portion is missing. The sample has 150,000 to 200,000 clones; over 80% are singletons. Sequenced: peripheral blood. The receptors were sampled from a woman aged 25-40 years with acute or convalescent COVID-19.

The CDR3 DNA reads as TGTGCCATCAGTGGCCTAGCGGGGGGGCCAGATACGCAGTATTTT. Its translation is CAISGLAGGPDTQYF. The V and J genes are TRBV10-3 and TRBJ2-3; TRBD2 matches 12 bases. Germline V gene lookup returns CDR1 ENHRY and CDR2 SYGVKD. The CDR3 has 15 amino acids. V was pared by 4 bases and J by 4 bases, with 3 bases of the junction left unmatched.

This chain connects TRBV28 to TRBJ1-5; TRBD1 aligns across 7 bases. The CDR3 contains 13 residues. Germline CDR1 reads MDHEN; CDR2 reads SYDVKM. V lost 5 bases and J lost 15; bases outside the gene matches: 13. CDR3 sequence: CASSLMTGRASHF. The CDR3 region has the DNA TGTGCCAGCAGTCTTATGACAGGGCGGGCTTCGCATTTT.

This rearrangement joins TRBV5-4 to TRBJ1-1, with 11 bases identical to TRBD1. CDR1 SGHNT and CDR2 YYREEE come from the germline V gene (reference sequence). After removal of 0 bases from V and 10 bases from J, the junction contained 5 bases not matched to a gene. The length of the CDR3 is 14 residues. The CDR3 protein is CASSLVGTGGRAFF. CDR3 nucleotide sequence: TGTGCCAGCAGCTTGGTTGGGACAGGGGGGAGAGCTTTCTTT.

In its sample, this clone was seen a few times. V is TRBV6-1 and J is TRBJ2-1; tentative D call: TRBD1 (6 bases). The germline gives CDR1 MNHNS, CDR2 SASEGT. V was shortened by 1 base and J by 5 bases, with 12 bases between the two germline ends. The CDR3 sequence is 15 residues long. The CDR3 nucleotides are TGTGCCAGCAGTGAAGGGGGACACGTTAACAATGAGCAGTTCTTC. As protein: CASSEGGHVNNEQFF.

The chain has TRBV19 and TRBJ2-7, with D uncertain. Germline CDR1 LNHDA, CDR2 SQIVND (reference sequence). This CDR3 has 16 amino acids. The V gene lost 3 bases and the J gene lost 2 bases, with 17 bases spanning the gap. The CDR3 bases are TGTGCCAGTAGTATTACGCCACTCTTGAACCCCTACGAGCAGTACTTC. Translated: CASSITPLLNPYEQYF.

V gene TRBV15 combines with J gene TRBJ2-1; the D gene is possibly TRBD1 (5 bases). Germline V gene sequence: CDR1 LNHNV, CDR2 YYDKDF (reference sequence). V shed 2 bases and J shed 12 bases, with 11 bases lying between them. The CDR3 is made up of 12 amino acids. CDR3 in amino acids: CATSRSGRGQFF. As DNA, the CDR3 is TGTGCCACCAGCAGATCAGGAAGGGGGCAGTTCTTC. Together with reference TRBV15 and TRBJ2-1, the CDR3 gives the full variable domain: DAMVIQNPRYQVTQFGKPVTLSCSQTLNHNVMYWYQQKSSQAPKLLFHYYDKDFNNEADTPDNFQSRRPNTSFCFLDIRSPGLGDTAMYLCATSRSGRGQFFGPGTRLTVL.

The chain recombines TRBV4-3 with TRBJ2-2, with 7 bases aligning to TRBD2. Looked up from germline, CDR1 is LGHNA and CDR2 is YSLEER. This CDR3 spans 19 amino acids. The J segment lost 0 bases and the V segment lost 4 bases, leaving 14 bases of the junction unmatched. CDR3 residues: CASSPRAGAGYANTGELFF. CDR3 in DNA: TGCGCCAGCAGCCCGAGGGCGGGAGCGGGGTATGCGAACACCGGGGAGCTGTTTTTT.

The rearrangement joins TRBV19 to TRBJ2-7, with 9 bases fitting TRBD1. The CDR3 loop spans 12 amino acids. Germline V gives CDR1 LNHDA, CDR2 SQIVND (reference sequence). V was clipped by 8 bases and J by 7 bases; unmatched bases: 6. Here the CDR3 DNA reads TGTGCCAGTCTTGGACAGGGGTTGGAGCAGTACTTC. This gives the protein CASLGQGLEQYF.

This chain joins TRBV7-2 and TRBJ2-3, with 15 bases fitting TRBD2. Germline loops: CDR1 SGHTA, CDR2 FQGNSA. With V trimmed by 5 bases and J by 8 bases, 8 bases remained unmatched. CDR3 length equals 16 residues. For the CDR3, the DNA is TGTGCCAGCAGCCCGGGACTAGCGGGAGGCGTGGCTACGCAGTATTTT. This translates into CASSPGLAGGVATQYF.

The chain carries TRBV9 and TRBJ2-3, with 8 bases aligning to TRBD2. The CDR3 loop spans 16 amino acids. Germline V gene sequence: CDR1 SGDLS, CDR2 YYNGEE. V was clipped by 4 bases and J by 1 base; unmatched bases: 8. The CDR3 coding sequence is TGTGCCAGCAGCCCTCGCCCGACTAGCGGCACAGATACGCAGTATTTT. Its translation is CASSPRPTSGTDTQYF.

The genes are TRBV28 and TRBJ1-4; D might be TRBD1 (6 bases). Looked up from germline, CDR1 is MDHEN and CDR2 is SYDVKM. V dropped 5 bases and J dropped 8 bases, with 21 bases sitting between them. This CDR3 comprises 16 residues. CDR3 region: CASSVQGLARREKLFF. CDR3 in DNA: TGTGCCAGCAGTGTCCAGGGGTTGGCCCGGAGGGAAAAACTGTTTTTT.

The chain carries TRBV9 and TRBJ2-3; D not resolved. The length of the CDR3 is 14 residues. Germline loops: CDR1 SGDLS, CDR2 YYNGEE. Deletions cut 2 bases from V and 0 bases from J, with 7 bases between. CDR3 DNA sequence: TGTGCCAGCAGCGTGAGTTCTAGCACAGATACGCAGTATTTT. It is translated as CASSVSSSTDTQYF.

The V call is TRBV29-1, the J call TRBJ1-1; tentatively, D is TRBD1 (5 bases). Per germline, CDR1 SQVTM and CDR2 ANQGSEA. The CDR3 is 13 residues long. Trimming took off 4 bases at V and 5 bases at J, with 14 bases between the two ends. The CDR3 sequence is CSVVTTEHTEAFF. The CDR3 DNA is TGCAGCGTTGTAACGACAGAACATACTGAAGCTTTCTTT.

V and J are TRBV25-1 and TRBJ2-1; 8 nucleotides align to TRBD2. This CDR3 contains 16 residues. The V gene's germline CDR1 is MGHDK and CDR2 SYGVNS. V trimming: 3 bases; J trimming: 3 bases; junction bases outside the gene matches: 7. This CDR3 reads CASSDPRLAIYNEQFF. As DNA, the CDR3 is TGTGCCAGCAGTGACCCCCGACTAGCGATCTACAATGAGCAGTTCTTC.

The rearrangement uses TRBV11-2 and TRBJ2-7; 12 nucleotides line up with TRBD2. Germline lookup yields CDR1 SGHAT and CDR2 FQNNGV. V was pared by 5 bases and J by 6 bases, with 5 bases of the junction left unmatched. This CDR3 is built from 14 residues. CDR3 bases: TGTGCCAGCAGCAGCGAACTAGCGGGAGGCGAGCAGTACTTC. Residues: CASSSELAGGEQYF. The full variable domain, with the rest looked up from reference TRBV11-2 and TRBJ2-7, is EAGVAQSPRYKIIEKRQSVAFWCNPISGHATLYWYQQILGQGPKLLIQFQNNGVVDDSQLPKDRFSAERLKGVDSTLKIQPAKLEDSAVYLCASSSELAGGEQYFGPGTRLTVT.

The rearrangement uses TRBV10-2 and TRBJ2-5; the match to TRBD2 covers 9 bases. The CDR3 loop spans 14 amino acids. Germline values: CDR1 WSHSY, CDR2 SAAADI. Germline trimming cut 5 bases from V and 4 bases from J; bases unmatched to any gene: 5. The CDR3 sequence: CASSLGGRGETQYF. CDR3 bases: TGCGCCAGCAGTCTCGGCGGGAGGGGAGAGACCCAGTACTTC.

The chain couples TRBV24-1 to TRBJ1-2; the match to TRBD1 covers 8 bases. Germline V gene data show CDR1 as KGHDR and CDR2 as SFDVKD. This CDR3 is built from 16 residues. J was trimmed by 5 bases and V by 3 bases; bases with no gene match: 10. CDR3 DNA: TGTGCCACCAGTGATGCCCCCGGACAGGGACTTTATGGCTACACCTTC. Translated: CATSDAPGQGLYGYTF.

The sample holds one count of this clone. The CDR3 protein is CAISEVGASNEQFF. DNA for the CDR3: TGTGCCATCAGTGAGGTAGGGGCGAGCAATGAGCAGTTCTTC. The chain couples TRBV10-3 to TRBJ2-1; possible D gene TRBD1, 5 bases. Germline values: CDR1 ENHRY, CDR2 SYGVKD. There are 14 residues in the CDR3. V lost 2 bases and J lost 6, with 11 bases in between.

This clone was seen a handful of times. The chain carries TRBV30 and TRBJ2-7, with D tentatively TRBD1 (6 bases). Germline CDR1 is GTSNPN and CDR2 is SVGIG (reference sequence). The CDR3 runs 13 residues. V lost 0 bases, J lost 6 bases, and 12 bases lay in between. The CDR3 DNA reads as TGTGCCTGGAGTGTACAGGGAATAGTCGAGCAGTACTTC. The encoded protein is CAWSVQGIVEQYF.